The clone carrying this T cell receptor beta chain is medium-sized by share. Repertoires were generated with immunoSEQ multiplex PCR, while TCRdb's copy carries only in-frame clones and drops some. The sample consists of 9,500 to 12,000 clones, 70% to 90% of them appearing once. This specimen belongs to a study of OX40 agonist ivuxolimab in advanced cancers. Study overall: Checkpoint inhibitors had been given previously to over 30% of patients.

The sample here was CD4+ or CD8+ T cells sorted from blood, taken in a trial of the OX40 agonist ivuxolimab. This TCR derives from an adult with an advanced solid tumor such as melanoma, head and neck, liver or kidney cancer.

CDR3 loop: CASRGRGAGELFF. DNA for the CDR3: TGTGCCAGTAGGGGGAGAGGCGCCGGGGAGCTGTTTTTT. This sequence joins TRBV6-5 and TRBJ2-2; D possibly corresponds to TRBD1 (6 bases). There are 13 residues in the CDR3. Trimming pared 9 bases from V and 6 bases from J, leaving 14 bases between. The germline CDR1 and CDR2 sequences are MNHEY and SVGAGI.